This record concerns one TCR beta chain sequence. CDR3 size: 13 residues. Trimming took 6 bases from V and 3 from J; bases not matched to a gene: 2. Germline loops: CDR1 LNHDA, CDR2 SQIVND (reference sequence). TCRdb re-called the 5' RACE reads with MiXCR, one entry per CDR3 protein. The sample has tens of thousands of distinct CDR3 sequences, 15% seen once. These data originate in a study of early T cells in non-severe SARS-CoV-2 infection. On the study more broadly: From unsorted whole blood, bulk RNA was sequenced, and the chains remained unpaired.

The genes are TRBV19 and TRBJ2-7; TRBD2 aligns across 10 bases. This TCR was sampled from an adult who was a healthcare worker with PCR-confirmed SARS-CoV-2 infection or an uninfected control (not recorded which). Input material: whole blood. CDR3 bases: TGTGCCAGTAGATCTAGCGGGAGCTACGAGCAGTACTTC. This gives the protein CASRSSGSYEQYF.